The source of this T cell receptor (beta chain) is a study of T cells in Graves' hyperthyroidism and ophthalmopathy. Template material for amplifying TCR beta CDR3 regions consisted of RNA transcripts. The HTBI primer set drove a first-round RT-PCR of the TCR CDR3. TCRdb processed the multiplex PCR reads anew with MiXCR; each CDR3 protein has one entry. Seen here are fewer than 450,000 distinct CDR3 sequences, over 12% observed once, and the top ten hold under 30%. This clonotype occurred once. This sequence originates from a man aged 50 or older with Graves' ophthalmopathy. The material sequenced was blood.

This CDR3 is CASSRSRDSTDTQYF. CDR3 nucleotides: TGTGCCAGCAGCAGAAGTCGGGACAGCACAGATACGCAGTATTTT. This rearrangement joins TRBV12-3 or TRBV12-4 to TRBJ2-3; either TRBD1 or TRBD2 may fit D (5 bases each). The CDR3 extends over 15 amino acids. Deletions cut 6 bases from V and 0 bases from J, with 13 bases between.